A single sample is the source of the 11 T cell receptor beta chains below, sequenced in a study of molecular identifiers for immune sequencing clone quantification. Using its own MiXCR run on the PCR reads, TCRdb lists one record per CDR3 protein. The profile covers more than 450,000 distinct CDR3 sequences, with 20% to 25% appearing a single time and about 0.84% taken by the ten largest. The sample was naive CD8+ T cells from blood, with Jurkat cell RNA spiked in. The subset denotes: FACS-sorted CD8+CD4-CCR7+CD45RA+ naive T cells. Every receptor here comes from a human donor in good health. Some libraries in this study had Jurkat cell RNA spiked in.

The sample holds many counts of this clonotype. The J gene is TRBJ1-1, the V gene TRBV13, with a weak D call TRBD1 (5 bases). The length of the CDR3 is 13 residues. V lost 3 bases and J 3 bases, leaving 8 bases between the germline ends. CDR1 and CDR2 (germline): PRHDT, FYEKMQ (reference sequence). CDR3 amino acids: CASSLTVDTEAFF. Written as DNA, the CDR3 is TGTGCCAGCAGCTTGACAGTGGACACTGAAGCTTTCTTT.

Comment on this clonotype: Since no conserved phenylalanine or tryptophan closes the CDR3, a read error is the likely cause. The CDR3 DNA reads as TGTGCCAGCAGTCCGGGGCGCACAGATACGCAGTATTCT. This sequence encodes CASSPGRTDTQYS. This chain links TRBV11-2 with TRBJ2-3; TRBD1 or TRBD2 may be the D gene (5 bases each). V shed 6 bases and J shed 1 base, with 8 bases lying between them. This CDR3 has 13 amino acids. Germline V gene sequence: CDR1 SGHAT, CDR2 FQNNGV.

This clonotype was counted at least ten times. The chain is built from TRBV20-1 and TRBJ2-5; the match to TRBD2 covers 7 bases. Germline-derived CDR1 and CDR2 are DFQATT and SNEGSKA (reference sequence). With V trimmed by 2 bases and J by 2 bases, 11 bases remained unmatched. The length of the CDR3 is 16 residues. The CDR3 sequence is CSARIGLVLRQETQYF. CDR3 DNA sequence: TGCAGTGCTAGAATCGGACTAGTATTACGTCAAGAGACCCAGTACTTC.

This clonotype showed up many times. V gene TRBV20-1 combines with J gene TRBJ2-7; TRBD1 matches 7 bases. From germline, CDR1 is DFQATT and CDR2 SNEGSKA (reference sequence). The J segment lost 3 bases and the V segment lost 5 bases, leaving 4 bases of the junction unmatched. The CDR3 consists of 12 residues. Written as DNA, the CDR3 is TGCAGTGCTGACAGGACAGGCTACGAGCAGTACTTC. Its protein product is CSADRTGYEQYF.

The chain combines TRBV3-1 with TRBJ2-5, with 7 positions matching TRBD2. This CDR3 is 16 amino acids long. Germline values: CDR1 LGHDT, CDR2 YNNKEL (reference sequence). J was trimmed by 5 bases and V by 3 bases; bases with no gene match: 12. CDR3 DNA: TGTGCCAGCAGCCAGGTCCGGGGGGAAAGCGAGGAGACCCAGTACTTC. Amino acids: CASSQVRGESEETQYF.

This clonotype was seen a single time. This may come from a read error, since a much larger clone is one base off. CDR3 residues: CANSSQLEKSTDTQYF. In nucleotides, the CDR3 is TGTGCCAACAGCTCTCAACTAGAAAAAAGCACAGATACGCAGTATTTT. The gene calls are TRBV7-8 and TRBJ2-3, with D maybe TRBD2 (5 bases). The length of the CDR3 is 16 residues. Germline loops: CDR1 SGHVS, CDR2 FQNEAQ.

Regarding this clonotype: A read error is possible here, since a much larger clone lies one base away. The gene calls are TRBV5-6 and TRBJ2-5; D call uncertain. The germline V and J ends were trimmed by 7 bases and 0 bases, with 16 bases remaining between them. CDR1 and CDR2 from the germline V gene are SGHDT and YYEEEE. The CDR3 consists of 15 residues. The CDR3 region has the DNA TGTGCCAGCGGTCCCAGTCCCGAGGACCAAGAGACCCAGTACTTC. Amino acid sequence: CASGPSPEDQETQYF.

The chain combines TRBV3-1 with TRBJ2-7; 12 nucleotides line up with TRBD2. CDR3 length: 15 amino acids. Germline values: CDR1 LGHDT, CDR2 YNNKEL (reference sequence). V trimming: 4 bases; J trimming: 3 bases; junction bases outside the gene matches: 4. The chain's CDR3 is CASSPTSGGHYEQYF. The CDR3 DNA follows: TGTGCCAGCAGCCCGACTAGCGGGGGTCACTACGAGCAGTACTTC.

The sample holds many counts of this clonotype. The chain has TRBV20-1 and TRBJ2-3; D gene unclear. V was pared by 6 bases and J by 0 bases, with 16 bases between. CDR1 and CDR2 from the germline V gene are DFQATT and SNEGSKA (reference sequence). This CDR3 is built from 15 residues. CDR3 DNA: TGCAGTGCCCCGTCATACTACTTCAGCACAGATACGCAGTATTTT. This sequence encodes CSAPSYYFSTDTQYF.

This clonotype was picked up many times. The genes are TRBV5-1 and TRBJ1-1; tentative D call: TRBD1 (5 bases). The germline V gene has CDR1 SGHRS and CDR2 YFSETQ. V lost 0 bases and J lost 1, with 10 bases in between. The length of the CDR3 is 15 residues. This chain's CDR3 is CASSLAQGGNTEAFF. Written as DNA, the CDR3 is TGCGCCAGCAGCTTGGCGCAGGGTGGGAACACTGAAGCTTTCTTT. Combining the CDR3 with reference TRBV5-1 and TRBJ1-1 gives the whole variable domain KAGVTQTPRYLIKTRGQQVTLSCSPISGHRSVSWYQQTPGQGLQFLFEYFSETQRNKGNFPGRFSGRQFSNSRSEMNVSTLELGDSALYLCASSLAQGGNTEAFFGQGTRLTVV.

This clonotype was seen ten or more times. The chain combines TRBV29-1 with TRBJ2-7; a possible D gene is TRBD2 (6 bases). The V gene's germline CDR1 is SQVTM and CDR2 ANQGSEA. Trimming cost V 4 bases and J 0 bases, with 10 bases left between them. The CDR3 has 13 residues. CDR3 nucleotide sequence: TGCAGCGTTGTGCGGGGAGACTCCTACGAGCAGTACTTC. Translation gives CSVVRGDSYEQYF.